Listed below are T cell receptor beta chains from one sample, sequenced in a study of lymphopenia after photon versus proton radiotherapy. Generated by immunoSEQ multiplex PCR, the TCRdb table keeps only in-frame clones and is missing some. The sample yields about 26,000 clones, approximately 85% seen once. The material was peripheral blood, obtained from a patient treated with photon-based radiotherapy. These receptors all come from a man aged 25 to 40 with gastric cancer. CDR3s include the opening cysteine and the closing phenylalanine or tryptophan. Each record gives: V gene, CDR3 length, D gene, clone size, J gene, CDR3 DNA, CDR3 protein. The D gene is left open where the match is weak. Clone size, where shown, is once, few, many, or a class for clones that have expanded.

>TRBV2|14|TRBD2|-|TRBJ2-1
TGTGCCAGCAATGGGGGGGGCTCCTACAATGAGCAGTTCTTC
CASNGGGSYNEQFF
>TRBV18|16|TRBD2|few|TRBJ2-1
TGTGCCAGCTCACCACCGGCTAGCGGGAGTTGGGGTGAGCAGTTCTTC
CASSPPASGSWGEQFF
>TRBV25-1|12|-|-|TRBJ1-2
TGTGCCAGCAGTGAAGGAGGAGGCGGCTACACCTTC
CASSEGGGGYTF
>TRBV2|14|-|-|TRBJ2-7
TGTGCCAGCCGAGGTGCGGGATCGACCTACGAGCAGTACTTC
CASRGAGSTYEQYF
>TRBV6-5|13|-|few|TRBJ1-1
TGTGCCAGCAGTCAGCAGGGTGCCCGTGAAGCTTTCTTT
CASSQQGAREAFF
>TRBV5-5|16|TRBD2|-|TRBJ2-7
TGTGCCAGCAGCTCAGAACCTAGCGGGAGGCGCTACGAGCAGTACTTC
CASSSEPSGRRYEQYF
>TRBV7-6|16|TRBD2|-|TRBJ2-3
TGTGCCAGCAGCCATCTGAGCGGGGGGAGCACAGATACGCAGTATTTT
CASSHLSGGSTDTQYF
>TRBV10-2|15|TRBD2|-|TRBJ2-1
TGCGCCAGCAGATCCGGGACTAGCAAATACAATGAGCAGTTCTTC
CASRSGTSKYNEQFF
>TRBV19|16|-|-|TRBJ1-5
TGTGCCAGTAGTATAAAACAGGGCCCTGGCAATCAGCCCCAGCATTTT
CASSIKQGPGNQPQHF
>TRBV7-2|15|-|-|TRBJ2-7
TGTGCCAGCAGCCTAGGTCAGAGGAGCTCCTACGAGCAGTACTTC
CASSLGQRSSYEQYF
>TRBV7-6|18|TRBD2|-|TRBJ2-1
TGTGCCAGCAGCTTAAAAGCGGGGGGCGACTTATCCCCCAATGAGCAGTTCTTC
CASSLKAGGDLSPNEQFF
>TRBV18|15|-|once|TRBJ2-2
TGTGCCAGCGGTGGGACGGGGATGAACACCGGGGAGCTGTTTTTT
CASGGTGMNTGELFF
>TRBV7-8|14|-|-|TRBJ1-3
TGTGCCAGCAGCTTAGAGACATATGGAAACACCATATATTTT
CASSLETYGNTIYF
>TRBV9|16|-|-|TRBJ2-1
TGTGCCAGCAGCGTAGGGGATACGAGGCACTACAATGAGCAGTTCTTC
CASSVGDTRHYNEQFF
>TRBV5-4|17|-|-|TRBJ1-1
TGTGCCAGCAGCTCTGATGCAAAAGGGTATATGAACACTGAAGCTTTCTTT
CASSSDAKGYMNTEAFF
>TRBV27|15|TRBD2|-|TRBJ2-7
TGTGCCAGCAGTATGTCCGGGACTAGCCCCTACGAGCAGTACTTC
CASSMSGTSPYEQYF
>TRBV9|15|-|-|TRBJ2-5
TGTGCCAGCAGCTCCAGTGGCGGGGGCAGAGAGACCCAGTACTTC
CASSSSGGGRETQYF
>TRBV5-4|13|-|-|TRBJ1-2
TGTGCCAGCAGCCTCGAGGGTTTGTCTGGCTACACCTTC
CASSLEGLSGYTF
>TRBV6-1|15|-|-|TRBJ1-4
TGTGCCAGCAGTGGGGCGACAGCCGGGAATGAAAAACTGTTTTTT
CASSGATAGNEKLFF
>TRBV11-3|13|-|-|TRBJ2-1
TGTGCCAGCAGCTTAGACCGGAACAATGAGCAGTTCTTC
CASSLDRNNEQFF
>TRBV10-3|15|-|-|TRBJ2-7
TGTGCCATCAGTAGCATGGTACCTTCTACGTACGAGCAGTACTTC
CAISSMVPSTYEQYF
>TRBV5-1|13|TRBD2|-|TRBJ2-3
TGCGCCAGCAGCTCGGGGGGGAGAGATACGCAGTATTTT
CASSSGGRDTQYF
>TRBV7-2|15|TRBD2|few|TRBJ2-1
TGTGCCAGCAGCTTCCGGACTAGCGGGGCCCGGGAGCAGTTCTTC
CASSFRTSGAREQFF
>TRBV6-5|15|TRBD2|-|TRBJ2-3
TGTGCCAGCAGTTTTAGCGGGGGGGCAGGGGATACGCAGTATTTT
CASSFSGGAGDTQYF
>TRBV4-1|18|-|-|TRBJ1-6
TGCGCCAGCAGCCAGCTCCTCCTGAGGGCGACCGATAATTCACCCCTCCACTTT
CASSQLLLRATDNSPLHF
>TRBV12-5|14|-|-|TRBJ1-3
TGTGCTAGTGGTCTAACCGGCGGGGGAAACACCATATATTTT
CASGLTGGGNTIYF
>TRBV4-2|13|-|-|TRBJ1-2
TGTGCCAGCAGCCAAAGTAGGGACTATGGCTACACCTTC
CASSQSRDYGYTF
>TRBV20-1|11|-|-|TRBJ2-7
TGCAGTGCCCCGGACTACTACGAGCAGTACTTC
CSAPDYYEQYF
>TRBV6-5|12|-|once|TRBJ1-1
TGTGCCAGCGGGTGGGGTAACACTGAAGCTTTCTTT
CASGWGNTEAFF
>TRBV28|19|-|-|TRBJ2-5
TGTGCCAGCAGTTTAAAGTATCTGGGACTGAAGGTGGTCGAGGAGACCCAGTACTTC
CASSLKYLGLKVVEETQYF
>TRBV7-2|15|-|-|TRBJ2-1
TGTGCCAGCAGCTTAGGAGGGGGGCCATACAATGAGCAGTTCTTC
CASSLGGGPYNEQFF
>TRBV5-6|17|TRBD2|-|TRBJ2-1
TGTGCCAGCGGACTAGCGGGAGGCTACCGCTCCTACAATGAGCAGTTCTTC
CASGLAGGYRSYNEQFF
>TRBV29-1|13|-|once|TRBJ2-3
TGCAGCGTTGTAGGGGGGGCAGTTGATACGCAGTATTTT
CSVVGGAVDTQYF
>TRBV28|13|-|-|TRBJ1-2
TGTGCCAGCAAGCGTGGGGTAAACTATGGCTACACCTTC
CASKRGVNYGYTF
>TRBV4-3|20|TRBD2|-|TRBJ2-3
TGCGCCAGCAGCCCCCTGGGTAGCGGGAGGCCGGAGGCAAGCACAGATACGCAGTATTTT
CASSPLGSGRPEASTDTQYF
>TRBV19|14|-|few|TRBJ2-7
TGTGCCAGTAGTATGGCTAGCGACTCCTACGAGCAGTACTTC
CASSMASDSYEQYF